This T cell receptor beta chain was sequenced during a study of cytomegalovirus exposure and HLA in healthy donors. The primer mix had 60 Vbeta and 13 Jbeta primers. Sequenced by immunoSEQ multiplex PCR; TCRdb stores in-frame clones only, minus some. The repertoire consists of tens of thousands of clones, with roughly two thirds occurring once and the leading ten covering around 4.7%. The source of this sequence is a man aged 55 to 69 in good health and CMV-seropositive. Material for sequencing was PBMCs.

CDR3 DNA: TGTGCCAGCAGCCCCCGGGACAAGCATGAGCAGTTCTTC. This gives the protein CASSPRDKHEQFF. V gene TRBV7-9 combines with J gene TRBJ2-1, with D possibly TRBD1 on 6 matching bases. This CDR3 is 13 amino acids long. Germline loops: CDR1 SEHNR, CDR2 FQNEAQ (reference sequence). V was shortened by 5 bases and J by 8 bases, with 13 bases between the two germline ends.